Each of the 17 T cell receptor beta chains below was sequenced from the same sample in a study of T cells in localized non-small cell lung cancer. The protocol was immunoSEQ multiplex PCR, while the TCRdb copy is restricted to in-frame clones and leaves out a portion. The sample has over 45,000 clones, around 87% seen once. Sample: PBMCs, taken before any cancer treatment. These receptors came from a female donor with stage II lung adenocarcinoma.

The chain links TRBV19 to TRBJ2-1; 11 nucleotides match TRBD2. This CDR3 spans 15 amino acids. Germline CDR1 and CDR2: LNHDA and SQIVND (reference sequence). J was trimmed by 1 base and V by 5 bases; bases with no gene match: 1. The CDR3 DNA is TGTGCCAGTAGTGGACTAGCGGGTTCCTACAATGAGCAGTTCTTC. Amino acid sequence: CASSGLAGSYNEQFF.

V is TRBV29-1 and J is TRBJ1-1; a weak D match, TRBD1 (5 bases). Per germline, CDR1 SQVTM and CDR2 ANQGSEA. V lost 2 bases to trimming and J lost 6 bases, with 19 bases between them. This CDR3 is built from 15 residues. The CDR3 nucleotides read TGCAGCGTTGAACCGATACGGGGGGTATACGCTGAAGCTTTCTTT. Protein: CSVEPIRGVYAEAFF.

This clone turned up a few times. V is TRBV5-1 and J is TRBJ1-6; D gene uncertain. Per the germline V gene, CDR1 is SGHRS and CDR2 is YFSETQ. V was shortened by 5 bases and J by 9 bases, with 12 bases between the two germline ends. The CDR3 is 13 residues long. The CDR3, as DNA: TGCGCCAGCAGGCTGGGGTCAGGTTCACCCCTCCACTTT. Amino acid sequence: CASRLGSGSPLHF.

The genes are TRBV5-1 and TRBJ2-1, with TRBD1 identical over 7 bases. CDR3 length: 15 amino acids. CDR1 is SGHRS, CDR2 YFSETQ, per germline. V shed 4 bases, J shed 8 bases, and the junction held 12 bases outside the gene matches. The CDR3 spells CASSIDRVGLDEQFF. The CDR3, as DNA: TGCGCCAGCAGCATAGACAGGGTTGGACTCGATGAGCAGTTCTTC.

The V call is TRBV28, the J call TRBJ2-1, with TRBD1 as a possible D gene (6 bases). Germline CDR1 MDHEN, CDR2 SYDVKM. V was trimmed by 3 bases and J by 1 base, leaving 7 bases between them. This CDR3 is 14 amino acids long. CDR3 sequence reads: CASSLDSSYNEQFF. In nucleotides, the CDR3 is TGTGCCAGCAGTTTGGACAGTTCCTACAATGAGCAGTTCTTC. Full variable domain (missing parts from reference TRBV28 and TRBJ2-1): DVKVTQSSRYLVKRTGEKVFLECVQDMDHENMFWYRQDPGLGLRLIYFSYDVKMKEKGDIPEGYSVSREKKERFSLILESASTNQTSMYLCASSLDSSYNEQFFGPGTRLTVL.

CDR3 region: CATSRASQRGYNEQFF. In DNA form, the CDR3 reads TGTGCCACCAGCAGAGCTTCCCAGCGGGGCTACAATGAGCAGTTCTTC. V and J are TRBV15 and TRBJ2-1, with 7 bases aligning to TRBD2. The CDR3 totals 16 residues. Trimming cost V 1 base and J 3 bases; bases outside gene matches: 6. The V gene's germline CDR1 is LNHNV and CDR2 YYDKDF (reference sequence). Supplemented by reference TRBV15 and TRBJ2-1, the full variable domain reads DAMVIQNPRYQVTQFGKPVTLSCSQTLNHNVMYWYQQKSSQAPKLLFHYYDKDFNNEADTPDNFQSRRPNTSFCFLDIRSPGLGDTAMYLCATSRASQRGYNEQFFGPGTRLTVL.

This chain links TRBV9 with TRBJ1-1; D uncertain. CDR3 length: 14 residues. V was clipped by 6 bases and J by 1 base, with 13 bases between them. Germline loops: CDR1 SGDLS, CDR2 YYNGEE. CDR3 residues: CASTASMGNTEAFF. As DNA, the CDR3 is TGTGCCAGCACCGCATCTATGGGGAACACTGAAGCTTTCTTT.

The chain is built from TRBV7-9 and TRBJ1-4, with 10 bases aligning to TRBD1. V dropped 5 bases and J dropped 5; count of bases not matched to a gene: 5. Germline V gene sequence: CDR1 SEHNR, CDR2 FQNEAQ (reference sequence). The CDR3 spans 15 residues. The CDR3 region has the DNA TGTGCCAGCAGCACCCGGACAGGGGGGAATGAAAAACTGTTTTTT. Translation: CASSTRTGGNEKLFF.

The V and J genes are TRBV5-5 and TRBJ1-5; TRBD1 might be the D (6 bases). CDR3 size: 15 residues. Germline values: CDR1 SGHKS, CDR2 YYEKEE (reference sequence). Trimming pared 0 bases from V and 3 bases from J, leaving 10 bases between. DNA for the CDR3: TGTGCCAGCAGCTTGGCAGGGGCCCCCAATCAGCCCCAGCATTTT. This gives the protein CASSLAGAPNQPQHF.

The J gene is TRBJ2-4, the V gene TRBV6-6; D possibly corresponds to TRBD1 (5 bases). Germline V gives CDR1 MNHNY, CDR2 SVGAGI (reference sequence). V was pared by 2 bases and J by 10 bases, with 15 bases between. The CDR3 length is 14 residues. DNA for the CDR3: TGTGCCAGCAGTTACGGGTCAGGGATTAGGATTCAGTACTTC. It translates to CASSYGSGIRIQYF.

This clone was found a few times. V gene TRBV11-2 combines with J gene TRBJ1-1; possible D gene TRBD1, 5 bases. The ends were cut back, 3 bases at V and 3 bases at J, with 8 bases in the middle. CDR1 SGHAT and CDR2 FQNNGV come from the germline V gene. The CDR3 is made up of 13 amino acids. The CDR3 sequence: CASSLTGDTEAFF. The CDR3 DNA is TGTGCCAGCAGCTTGACGGGGGACACTGAAGCTTTCTTT.

The chain couples TRBV6-6 to TRBJ1-1; D may be TRBD1 (5 bases). V lost 4 bases, J lost 4 bases, and 16 bases lay in between. This CDR3 contains 15 residues. The V gene's germline CDR1 is MNHNY and CDR2 SVGAGI (reference sequence). CDR3 coding DNA: TGTGCCAGCAGTTTCGCGGGGGGGGATGGCACTGAAGCTTTCTTT. This codes for CASSFAGGDGTEAFF.

This sequence joins TRBV6-5 and TRBJ1-1; D might be TRBD1 (5 bases). CDR3 length equals 13 residues. Trimming pared 0 bases from V and 4 bases from J, leaving 6 bases between. In germline, CDR1 is MNHEY, CDR2 SVGAGI. The CDR3 coding sequence is TGTGCCAGCAGTTACTCTGACAGCACTGAAGCTTTCTTT. Protein sequence: CASSYSDSTEAFF.

The J gene is TRBJ1-2, the V gene TRBV2; possible D gene TRBD1, 5 bases. CDR1 and CDR2 (germline): SNHLY, FYNNEI. The CDR3 spans 14 residues. The V end lost 7 bases, the J end lost 0 bases, and 12 bases lay between the germline ends. The CDR3 DNA reads TGTGCCAGCACTATCGACAGCCCTAACTATGGCTACACCTTC. It codes for CASTIDSPNYGYTF.

This chain joins TRBV5-1 and TRBJ1-5; possible D gene TRBD1, 5 bases. The germline CDR1 and CDR2 sequences are SGHRS and YFSETQ. The germline V and J ends were trimmed by 5 bases and 5 bases, with 14 bases remaining between them. This CDR3 contains 14 residues. CDR3 protein: CASRPDSTDQPQHF. CDR3 nucleotide sequence: TGCGCCAGCAGACCTGACAGTACCGATCAGCCCCAGCATTTT.

V gene TRBV27 combines with J gene TRBJ2-6, with no clear D. Germline lookup yields CDR1 MNHEY and CDR2 SMNVEV (reference sequence). Trimming removed 5 bases at V and 2 bases at J, with 7 bases between. The CDR3 totals 14 residues. In DNA form, the CDR3 reads TGTGCCAGCAGTCGTTCACCTGGGGCCAACGTCCTGACTTTC. Translated: CASSRSPGANVLTF. The entire variable domain, with the rest obtained from reference TRBV27 and TRBJ2-6, is as follows: EAQVTQNPRYLITVTGKKLTVTCSQNMNHEYMSWYRQDPGLGLRQIYYSMNVEVTDKGDVPEGYKVSRKEKRNFPLILESPSPNQTSLYFCASSRSPGANVLTFGAGSRLTVL.

This sequence joins TRBV27 and TRBJ2-7, with 10 bases fitting TRBD1. Germline CDR1 reads MNHEY; CDR2 reads SMNVEV (reference sequence). This CDR3 region has 13 residues. V dropped 8 bases and J dropped 4; count of bases not matched to a gene: 5. The CDR3 region is CASSGTGVYEQYF. In nucleotides, the CDR3 is TGTGCCAGCTCGGGGACAGGGGTATACGAGCAGTACTTC.